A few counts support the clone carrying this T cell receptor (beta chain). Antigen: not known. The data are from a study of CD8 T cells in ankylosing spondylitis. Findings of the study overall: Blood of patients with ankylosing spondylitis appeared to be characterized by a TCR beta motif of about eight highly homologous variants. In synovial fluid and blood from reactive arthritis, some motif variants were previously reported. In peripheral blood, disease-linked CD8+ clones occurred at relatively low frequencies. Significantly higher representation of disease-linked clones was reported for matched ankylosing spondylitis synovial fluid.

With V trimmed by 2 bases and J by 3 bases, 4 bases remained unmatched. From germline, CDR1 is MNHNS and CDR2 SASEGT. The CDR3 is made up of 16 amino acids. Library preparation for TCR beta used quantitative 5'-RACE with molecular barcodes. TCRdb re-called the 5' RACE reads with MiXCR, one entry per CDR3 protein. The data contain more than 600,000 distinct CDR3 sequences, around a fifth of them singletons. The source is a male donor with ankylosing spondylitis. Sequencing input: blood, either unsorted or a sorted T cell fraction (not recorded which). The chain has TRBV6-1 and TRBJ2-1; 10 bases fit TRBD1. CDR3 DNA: TGTGCCAGCAGTGAATCGGGGACAGGGGTCTACAATGAGCAGTTCTTC. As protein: CASSESGTGVYNEQFF.